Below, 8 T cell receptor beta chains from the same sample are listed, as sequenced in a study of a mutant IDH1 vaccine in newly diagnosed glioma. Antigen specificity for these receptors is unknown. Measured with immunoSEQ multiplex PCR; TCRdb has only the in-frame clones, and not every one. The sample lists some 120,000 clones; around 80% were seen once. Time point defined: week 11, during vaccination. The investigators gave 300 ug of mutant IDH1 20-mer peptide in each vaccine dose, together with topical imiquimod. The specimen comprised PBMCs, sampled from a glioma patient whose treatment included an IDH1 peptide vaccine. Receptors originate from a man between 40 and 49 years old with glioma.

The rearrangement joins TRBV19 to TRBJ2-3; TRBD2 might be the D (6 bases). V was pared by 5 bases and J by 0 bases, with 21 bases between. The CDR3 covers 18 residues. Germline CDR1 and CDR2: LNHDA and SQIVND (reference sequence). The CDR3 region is CASSGGNFMGWSTDTQYF. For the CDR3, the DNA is TGTGCCAGTAGTGGCGGGAACTTCATGGGATGGAGCACAGATACGCAGTATTTT.

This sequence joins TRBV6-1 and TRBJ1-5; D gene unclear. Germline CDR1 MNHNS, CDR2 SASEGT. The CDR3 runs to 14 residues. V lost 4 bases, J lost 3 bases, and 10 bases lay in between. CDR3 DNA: TGTGCCAGCAGTGGGGTAGGAGTCAATCAGCCCCAGCATTTT. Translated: CASSGVGVNQPQHF.

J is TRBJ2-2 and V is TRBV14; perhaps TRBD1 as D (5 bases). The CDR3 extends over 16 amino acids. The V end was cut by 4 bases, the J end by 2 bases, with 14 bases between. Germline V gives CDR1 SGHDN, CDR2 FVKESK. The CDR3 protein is CASSLWGRANTGELFF. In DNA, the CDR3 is TGTGCCAGCAGCCTATGGGGCAGGGCAAACACCGGGGAGCTGTTTTTT.

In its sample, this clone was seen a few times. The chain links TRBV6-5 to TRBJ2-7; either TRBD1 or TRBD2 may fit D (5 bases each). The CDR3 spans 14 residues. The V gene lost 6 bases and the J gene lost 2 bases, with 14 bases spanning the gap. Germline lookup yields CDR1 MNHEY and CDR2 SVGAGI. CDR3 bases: TGTGCCAGCAGCTGGGGACGTCCGACCTACGAGCAGTACTTC. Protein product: CASSWGRPTYEQYF.

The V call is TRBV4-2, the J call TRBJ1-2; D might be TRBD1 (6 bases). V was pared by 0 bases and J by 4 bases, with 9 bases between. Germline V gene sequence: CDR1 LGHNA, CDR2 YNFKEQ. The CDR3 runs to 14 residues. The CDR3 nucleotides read TGTGCCAGCAGCCAAGAGAGGGGGAGCTATGGCTACACCTTC. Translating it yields CASSQERGSYGYTF.

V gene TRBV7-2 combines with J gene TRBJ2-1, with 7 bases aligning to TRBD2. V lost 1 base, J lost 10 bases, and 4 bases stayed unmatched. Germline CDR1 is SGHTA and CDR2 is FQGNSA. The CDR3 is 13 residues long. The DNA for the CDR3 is TGTGCCAGCAGCTTAGGTGGCGGGGGAGAGCAGTTCTTC. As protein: CASSLGGGGEQFF.

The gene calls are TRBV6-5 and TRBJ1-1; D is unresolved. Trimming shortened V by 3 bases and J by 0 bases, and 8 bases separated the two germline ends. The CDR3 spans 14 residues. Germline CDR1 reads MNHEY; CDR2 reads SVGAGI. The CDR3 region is CASSYNRMNTEAFF. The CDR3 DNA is TGTGCCAGCAGTTATAATAGGATGAACACTGAAGCTTTCTTT.

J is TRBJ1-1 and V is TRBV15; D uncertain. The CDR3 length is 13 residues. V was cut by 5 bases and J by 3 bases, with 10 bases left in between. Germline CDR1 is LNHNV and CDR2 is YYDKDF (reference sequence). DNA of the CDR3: TGTGCCACCAGCCCCCCGCGGGACACTGAAGCTTTCTTT. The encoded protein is CATSPPRDTEAFF.